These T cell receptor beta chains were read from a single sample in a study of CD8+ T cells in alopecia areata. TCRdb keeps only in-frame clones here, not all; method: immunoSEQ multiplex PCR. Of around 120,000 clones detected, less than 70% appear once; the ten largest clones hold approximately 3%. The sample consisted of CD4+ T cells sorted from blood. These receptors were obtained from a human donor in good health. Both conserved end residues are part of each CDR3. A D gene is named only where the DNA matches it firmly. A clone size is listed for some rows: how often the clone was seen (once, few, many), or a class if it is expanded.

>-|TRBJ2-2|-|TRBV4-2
CASSQDAHTGELFF
TGTGCCAGCAGCCAAGACGCCCATACCGGGGAGCTGTTTTTT
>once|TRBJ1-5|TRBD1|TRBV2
CASSGTGGWGSNQPQHF
TGTGCCAGCAGCGGGACAGGGGGTTGGGGTAGCAATCAGCCCCAGCATTTT
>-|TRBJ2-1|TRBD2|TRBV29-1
CSVTGTSGGAQFF
TGCAGCGTCACTGGGACTAGCGGGGGGGCCCAGTTCTTC
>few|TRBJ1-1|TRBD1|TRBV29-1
CSVVAGTGNTEAFF
TGCAGCGTCGTCGCCGGGACAGGGAACACTGAAGCTTTCTTT
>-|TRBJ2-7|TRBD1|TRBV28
CASSSPGDRRYRKEQYF
TGTGCCAGCAGTTCCCCAGGGGACAGGCGATATAGGAAAGAGCAGTACTTC
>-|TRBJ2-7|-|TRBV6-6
CASTPEGFGEQYF
TGTGCCAGCACCCCCGAGGGGTTCGGGGAGCAGTACTTC
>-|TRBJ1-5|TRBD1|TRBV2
CASSATGANNQPQHF
TGTGCCAGCAGCGCGACAGGGGCGAACAATCAGCCCCAGCATTTT
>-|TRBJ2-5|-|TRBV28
CASTQGGARNQETQYF
TGTGCCAGCACCCAGGGGGGGGCTAGGAACCAAGAGACCCAGTACTTC
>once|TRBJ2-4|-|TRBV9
CASSQWGENIQYF
TGTGCCAGCAGCCAATGGGGCGAAAACATTCAGTACTTC
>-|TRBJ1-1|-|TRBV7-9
CATQMNTEAFF
TGTGCCACCCAAATGAACACTGAAGCTTTCTTT
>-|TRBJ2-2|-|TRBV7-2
CASSLEVPTGELFF
TGTGCCAGCAGCTTAGAGGTTCCCACCGGGGAGCTGTTTTTT
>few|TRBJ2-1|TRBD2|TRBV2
CASSPSGGIYNEQFF
TGTGCCAGCAGCCCGTCGGGGGGGATCTACAATGAGCAGTTCTTC
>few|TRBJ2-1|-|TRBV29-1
CSVEDTDPSSYNEQFF
TGCAGCGTTGAAGACACGGACCCGAGCTCCTACAATGAGCAGTTCTTC
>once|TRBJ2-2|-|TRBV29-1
CSVAGHTNTGELFF
TGCAGCGTTGCAGGACATACGAACACCGGGGAGCTGTTTTTT
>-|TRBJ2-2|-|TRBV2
CASSSGTNTGELFF
TGTGCCAGCAGTTCAGGGACAAACACCGGGGAGCTGTTTTTT
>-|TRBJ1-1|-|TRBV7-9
CASSLRSRFGNTEAFF
TGTGCCAGCAGCTTGAGGTCGCGTTTTGGCAACACTGAAGCTTTCTTT
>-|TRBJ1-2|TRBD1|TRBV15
CATNQGAGGYTF
TGTGCCACCAACCAGGGGGCGGGCGGCTACACCTTC
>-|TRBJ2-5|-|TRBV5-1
CASSLGDWGRRQETQYF
TGCGCCAGCAGCTTGGGAGATTGGGGGCGAAGGCAAGAGACCCAGTACTTC
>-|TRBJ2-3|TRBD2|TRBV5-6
CASSWETLAGGLGNTQYF
TGTGCCAGCAGCTGGGAAACACTAGCGGGTGGCCTGGGGAATACGCAGTATTTT
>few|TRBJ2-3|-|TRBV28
CASSFGVLGAVDTQYF
TGTGCCAGCAGTTTTGGCGTCTTGGGGGCGGTAGATACGCAGTATTTT
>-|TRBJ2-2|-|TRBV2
CASRGTRARTNTGELFF
TGTGCCAGCAGGGGTACTAGGGCTAGGACGAACACCGGGGAGCTGTTTTTT
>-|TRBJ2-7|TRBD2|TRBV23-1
CASTPLGGTPYEQYF
TGCGCCAGCACCCCCTTGGGGGGGACTCCCTACGAGCAGTACTTC
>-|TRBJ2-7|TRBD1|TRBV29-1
CSVGQGTTYEQYF
TGCAGCGTTGGACAGGGTACAACCTACGAGCAGTACTTC
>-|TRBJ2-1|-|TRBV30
CACPKGGLNEQFF
TGTGCCTGCCCGAAGGGGGGTCTCAATGAGCAGTTCTTC
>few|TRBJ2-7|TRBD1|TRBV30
CAWIPKTGVPLEQYF
TGTGCCTGGATTCCTAAGACAGGGGTACCCCTCGAGCAGTACTTC
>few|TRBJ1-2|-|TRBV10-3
CAISPHEDGYTF
TGTGCCATCAGCCCCCACGAGGATGGCTACACCTTC
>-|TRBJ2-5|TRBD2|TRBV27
CASRGLAEETQYF
TGTGCCAGCAGGGGACTAGCGGAGGAGACCCAGTACTTC
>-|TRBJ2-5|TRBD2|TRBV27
CASSNPRGGRETQYF
TGTGCCAGCAGTAATCCTCGCGGGGGGCGAGAGACCCAGTACTTC
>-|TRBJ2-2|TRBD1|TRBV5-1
CASSFGTVNTGELFF
TGCGCCAGCAGCTTTGGGACAGTGAACACCGGGGAGCTGTTTTTT
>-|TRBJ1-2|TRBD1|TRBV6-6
CASSSTSTGNRDGYTF
TGTGCCAGCAGTTCAACATCGACAGGGAACCGTGATGGCTACACCTTC
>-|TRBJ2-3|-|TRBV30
CAWSVRGMRTDTQYF
TGTGCCTGGAGTGTACGGGGAATGAGGACAGATACGCAGTATTTT
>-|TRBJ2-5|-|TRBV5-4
CAISEEETQYF
TGTGCCATCTCAGAGGAAGAGACCCAGTACTTC
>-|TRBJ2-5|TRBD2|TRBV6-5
CASSRGGSLETQYF
TGTGCCAGCAGCCGGGGGGGGTCACTGGAGACCCAGTACTTC
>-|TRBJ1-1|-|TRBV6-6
CASIQNTEAFF
TGTGCCAGCATCCAGAACACTGAAGCTTTCTTT
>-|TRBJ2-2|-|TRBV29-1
CSVGWNTGELFF
TGCAGCGTAGGATGGAACACCGGGGAGCTGTTTTTT
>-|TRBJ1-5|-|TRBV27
CASSLGRVGQPQHF
TGTGCCAGCAGTTTAGGTAGGGTCGGGCAGCCCCAGCATTTT
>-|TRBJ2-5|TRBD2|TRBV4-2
CASSEGGAGGPVETQYF
TGTGCCAGCAGCGAAGGAGGAGCGGGGGGCCCGGTGGAGACCCAGTACTTC
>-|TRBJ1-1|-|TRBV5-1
CASSLQGSTEAFF
TGCGCCAGCAGCTTGCAGGGGAGCACTGAAGCTTTCTTT
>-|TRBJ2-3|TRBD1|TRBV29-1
CSVDRGRTDTQYF
TGCAGCGTAGACAGGGGAAGAACAGATACGCAGTATTTT
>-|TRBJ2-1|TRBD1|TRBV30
CARLAVLRTGEKQFF
TGTGCCCGACTCGCCGTACTACGGACAGGCGAAAAGCAGTTCTTC
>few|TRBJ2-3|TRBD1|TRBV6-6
CASNRDRNTDTQYF
TGTGCCAGCAACCGGGACAGGAACACAGATACGCAGTATTTT
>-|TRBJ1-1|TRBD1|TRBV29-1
CSVTGGDTEAFF
TGCAGCGTGACAGGGGGGGACACTGAAGCTTTCTTT
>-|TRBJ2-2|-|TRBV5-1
CASSLVPTGELFF
TGCGCCAGCAGCTTGGTACCTACCGGGGAGCTGTTTTTT
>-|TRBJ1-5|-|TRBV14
CASSLGPNQPQHF
TGTGCCAGCAGCCTGGGCCCCAATCAGCCCCAGCATTTT
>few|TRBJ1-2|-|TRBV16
CASSQSSGRQGYTF
TGTGCCAGCAGCCAATCGTCGGGGCGGCAAGGCTACACCTTC
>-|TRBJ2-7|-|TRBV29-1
CSASQVNEQYF
TGCAGCGCCTCCCAGGTCAACGAGCAGTACTTC
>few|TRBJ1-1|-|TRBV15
CATSRGQAPEAFF
TGTGCCACCAGCAGAGGACAGGCCCCTGAAGCTTTCTTT
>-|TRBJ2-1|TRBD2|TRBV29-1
CSVSTSGGAWQFF
TGCAGCGTTTCGACTAGCGGGGGGGCCTGGCAGTTCTTC
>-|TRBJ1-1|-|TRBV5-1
CASSFSDSEAFF
TGCGCCAGCAGCTTCTCCGACTCTGAAGCTTTCTTT
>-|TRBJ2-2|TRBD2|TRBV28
CASSSAGYTGELFF
TGTGCCAGCAGTTCAGCGGGGTACACCGGGGAGCTGTTTTTT
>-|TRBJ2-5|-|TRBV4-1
CASSQDLRGTQETQYF
TGCGCCAGCAGCCAAGATCTGAGGGGGACCCAAGAGACCCAGTACTTC
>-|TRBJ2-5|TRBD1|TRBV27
CASSTDRGPQETQYF
TGTGCCAGCAGTACCGACAGGGGCCCGCAAGAGACCCAGTACTTC